The rows below give T cell receptor beta chains drawn from one sample of a study of T cell responses to AZD1222 COVID-19 vaccine. Only in-frame clones appear in the TCRdb table, and some are missing; sequencing was by immunoSEQ multiplex PCR. The repertoire holds more than 110,000 clones, approximately 86% seen once, with 3% to 4.5% in the top ten. The specimen comprised peripheral blood, sampled on day 0 of AZD1222 vaccination. The receptors shown here come from an adult in good health. CDR3s include the opening cysteine and the closing phenylalanine or tryptophan. Fields, in order: J gene, D gene, V gene, clone size, CDR3 DNA, CDR3 protein. D genes are given only for firm matches. Only part of the rows carry a size: once, few, many, or a class if the clone is expanded.

>TRBJ1-2|NA|TRBV28|NA
TGTGCCAGCAGGTATCCCTCCCGAATCTATAACTATGGCTACACCTTC
CASRYPSRIYNYGYTF
>TRBJ1-6|NA|TRBV27|NA
TGTGCCAGCAGCCCAACATTCCGGGGGAGCTCCTATAATTCACCCCTCCACTTT
CASSPTFRGSSYNSPLHF
>TRBJ2-1|NA|TRBV5-6|NA
TGTGCCAGCGGTAGGACAAAGCTTTACAATGAGCAGTTCTTC
CASGRTKLYNEQFF
>TRBJ1-2|TRBD1|TRBV7-9|NA
TGTGCCAGCAGCCGACAGGGCGCGAACTATGGCTACACCTTC
CASSRQGANYGYTF
>TRBJ1-1|TRBD1|TRBV18|NA
TGTGCCAGCTCACCGGGGACAGAGCCTGAAGCTTTCTTT
CASSPGTEPEAFF
>TRBJ2-3|NA|TRBV19|once
TGTGCCAGTATCCAAAACCCCGGGACAGATACGCAGTATTTT
CASIQNPGTDTQYF
>TRBJ1-1|TRBD1|TRBV2|NA
TGTGCCAGCAGTGGAGGACAGGTAGCTTTCTTT
CASSGGQVAFF
>TRBJ2-5|TRBD2|TRBV6-6|NA
TGTGCCAGCAGTCCTGGACTAGCGCGGGTTTCTGGAGAGACCCAGTACTTC
CASSPGLARVSGETQYF
>TRBJ1-4|NA|TRBV28|NA
TGTGCCAGCAGTTTATCTTTGGTGGCAGGGGCTGAAAAACTGTTTTTT
CASSLSLVAGAEKLFF
>TRBJ1-1|TRBD1|TRBV11-3|NA
TGTGCCAGCAGCTATACCCGGGACAGGCCGAACACTGAAGCTTTCTTT
CASSYTRDRPNTEAFF
>TRBJ2-5|TRBD1|TRBV9|once
TGTGCCAGCAGCGTAGGGACAGGGAGCTACCAAGAGACCCAGTACTTC
CASSVGTGSYQETQYF
>TRBJ1-5|TRBD1|TRBV5-1|NA
TGCGCCAGCAGCTTGGGGACAGGGAGGGGTCAGCCCCAGCATTTT
CASSLGTGRGQPQHF
>TRBJ1-1|NA|TRBV9|NA
TGTGCCAGCAGCGCTGACGGTATGAACACTGAAGCTTTCTTT
CASSADGMNTEAFF
>TRBJ1-1|NA|TRBV19|NA
TGTGCCAGTAGTTCGCCGGGTCGGAGAACTGAAGCTTTCTTT
CASSSPGRRTEAFF
>TRBJ2-7|NA|TRBV25-1|NA
TGTGCCAGCAGTTTAGCGGCCGGCTACGAGCAGTACTTC
CASSLAAGYEQYF